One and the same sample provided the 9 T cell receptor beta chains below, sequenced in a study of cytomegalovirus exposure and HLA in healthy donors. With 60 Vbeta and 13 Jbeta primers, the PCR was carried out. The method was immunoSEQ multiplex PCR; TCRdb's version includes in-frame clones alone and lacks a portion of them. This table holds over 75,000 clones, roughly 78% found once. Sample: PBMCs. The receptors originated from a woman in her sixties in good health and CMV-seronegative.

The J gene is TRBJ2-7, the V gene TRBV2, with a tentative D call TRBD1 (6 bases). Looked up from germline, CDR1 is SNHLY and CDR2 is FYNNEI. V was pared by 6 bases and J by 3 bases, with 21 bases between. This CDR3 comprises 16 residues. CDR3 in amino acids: CASREIVGTPHYEQYF. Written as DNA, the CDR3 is TGTGCCAGCAGGGAGATTGTCGGGACACCTCACTACGAGCAGTACTTC.

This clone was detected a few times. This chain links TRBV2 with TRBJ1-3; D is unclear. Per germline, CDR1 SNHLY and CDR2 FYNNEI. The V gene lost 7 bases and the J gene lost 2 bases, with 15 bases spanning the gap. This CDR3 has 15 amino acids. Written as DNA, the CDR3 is TGTGCCAGCAAGAGGAAAGGATCGCCTGGAAACACCATATATTTT. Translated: CASKRKGSPGNTIYF.

The DNA of the CDR3 is TGTGCCAGCAGCTTAGGGGCTAGCGGGGGAAGCGGCGAGCAGTACTTC. Protein: CASSLGASGGSGEQYF. The rearrangement links TRBV13 to TRBJ2-7; TRBD2 agrees at 10 bases. After removal of 0 bases from V and 6 bases from J, the junction contained 8 bases not matched to a gene. Germline lookup yields CDR1 PRHDT and CDR2 FYEKMQ (reference sequence). The CDR3 has 16 residues. The variable domain in full, completed from reference TRBV13 and TRBJ2-7, reads AAGVIQSPRHLIKEKRETATLKCYPIPRHDTVYWYQQGPGQDPQFLISFYEKMQSDKGSIPDRFSAQQFSDYHSELNMSSLELGDSALYFCASSLGASGGSGEQYFGPGTRLTVT.

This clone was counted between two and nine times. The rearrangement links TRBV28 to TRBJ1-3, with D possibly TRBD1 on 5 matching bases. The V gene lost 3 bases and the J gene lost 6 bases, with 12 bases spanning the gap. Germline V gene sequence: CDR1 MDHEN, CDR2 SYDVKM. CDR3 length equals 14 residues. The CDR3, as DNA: TGTGCCAGCAGTTTTCCAGGGTTAACAAACACCATATATTTT. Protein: CASSFPGLTNTIYF. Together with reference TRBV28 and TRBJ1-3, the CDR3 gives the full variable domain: DVKVTQSSRYLVKRTGEKVFLECVQDMDHENMFWYRQDPGLGLRLIYFSYDVKMKEKGDIPEGYSVSREKKERFSLILESASTNQTSMYLCASSFPGLTNTIYFGEGSWLTVV.

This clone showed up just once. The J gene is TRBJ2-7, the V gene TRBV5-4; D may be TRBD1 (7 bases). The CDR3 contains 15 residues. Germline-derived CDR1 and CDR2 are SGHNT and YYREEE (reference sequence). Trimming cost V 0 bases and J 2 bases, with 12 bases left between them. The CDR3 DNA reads TGTGCCAGCAGCTTGGCGACAGGGAGGACCTACGAGCAGTACTTC. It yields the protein CASSLATGRTYEQYF.

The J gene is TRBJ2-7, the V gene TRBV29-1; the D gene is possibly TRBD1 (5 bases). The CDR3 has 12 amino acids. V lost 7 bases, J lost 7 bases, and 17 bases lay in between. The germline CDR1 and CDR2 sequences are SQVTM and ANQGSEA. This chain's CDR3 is CSAPRGLEEQYF. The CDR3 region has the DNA TGCAGCGCCCCTAGGGGTCTGGAGGAGCAGTACTTC.

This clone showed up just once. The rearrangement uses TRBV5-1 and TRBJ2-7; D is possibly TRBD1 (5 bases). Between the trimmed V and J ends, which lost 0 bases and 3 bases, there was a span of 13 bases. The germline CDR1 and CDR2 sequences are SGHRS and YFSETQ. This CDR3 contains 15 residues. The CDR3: CASSLGSGRVYEQYF. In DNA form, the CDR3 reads TGCGCCAGCAGCTTGGGATCCGGCAGGGTCTACGAGCAGTACTTC.

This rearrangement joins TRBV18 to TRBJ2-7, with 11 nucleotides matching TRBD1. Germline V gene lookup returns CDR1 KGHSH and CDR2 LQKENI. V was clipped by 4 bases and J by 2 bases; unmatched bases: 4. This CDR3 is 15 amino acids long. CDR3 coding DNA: TGTGCCAGCTCACGGGGACAGGGGGAGACCTACGAGCAGTACTTC. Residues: CASSRGQGETYEQYF.

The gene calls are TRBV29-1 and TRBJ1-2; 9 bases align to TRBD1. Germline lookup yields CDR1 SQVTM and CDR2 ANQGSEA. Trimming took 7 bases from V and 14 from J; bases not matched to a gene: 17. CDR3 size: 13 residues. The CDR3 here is CSAVDRGEGIRTF. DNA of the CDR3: TGCAGCGCCGTGGACAGGGGCGAAGGTATTAGGACCTTC.